These 9 T cell receptor beta chains share one sample of origin, sequenced in a study of blood T cells in healthy people across ages. Using a J-beta primer mix together with a sample-barcoded 5' primer, a second PCR was run for roughly 6 to 11 cycles. A single record per CDR3 protein comes from TCRdb applying MiXCR to the 5' RACE reads. The sample has 780,000 or so distinct CDR3 sequences, 50% to 65% seen once; the top ten hold approximately 40%. Sequenced input: blood. The source is a man older than 75 in good health.

A few counts support this clonotype. V is TRBV29-1 and J is TRBJ1-5; 9 bases are a match to TRBD1. Per germline, CDR1 SQVTM and CDR2 ANQGSEA. J gave up 3 bases and V 6 bases, and 6 bases lay outside the gene matches. The length of the CDR3 is 14 residues. The CDR3 DNA follows: TGCAGCGTCCACACAGGGGGCCTCAATCAGCCCCAGCATTTT. Translated, it gives CSVHTGGLNQPQHF.

With regard to this clonotype: It may be a read error: a sequence one base away is much more abundant. The chain couples TRBV5-1 to TRBJ2-5, with no clear D. The J call may be mistaken, given a closer DNA end match to TRBJ2-1. The length of the CDR3 is 13 residues. Germline loops: CDR1 SGHRS, CDR2 YFSETQ. The chain's CDR3 is CASSFQIQETQFF. The DNA of the CDR3 is TGCGCCAGCAGTTTTCAGATCCAAGAGACCCAGTTCTTC.

The chain has TRBV9 and TRBJ2-1; 8 positions agree with TRBD1. The trim removed 0 bases at V and 2 bases at J, leaving 7 bases unmatched. The CDR3 is 17 amino acids. Germline CDR1 and CDR2: SGDLS and YYNGEE. This CDR3 is CASSVVSGQVPYNEQFF. The CDR3 DNA is TGTGCCAGCAGCGTAGTATCGGGACAGGTACCCTACAATGAGCAGTTCTTC.

There are a few counts of this clonotype. The V gene is TRBV25-1, the J gene TRBJ2-1, with unresolved D. This CDR3 contains 15 residues. The germline V and J ends were trimmed by 1 base and 0 bases, with 7 bases remaining between them. Per the germline V gene, CDR1 is MGHDK and CDR2 is SYGVNS. Here the CDR3 reads CASSEWISSYNEQFF. In DNA, the CDR3 is TGTGCCAGCAGTGAATGGATCAGCTCCTACAATGAGCAGTTCTTC.

The sample holds many counts of this clonotype. A much larger clone lies a single base off, so this may be a read error. The chain joins TRBV7-9 to TRBJ2-1; no reliable D call. The assigned J gene may be wrong: the sequence end matches TRBJ2-7 better. This CDR3 contains 12 residues. Germline CDR1 and CDR2: SEHNR and FQNEAQ (reference sequence). Here the CDR3 DNA reads TGTGCCAGCAGCATCCTCTACAATGAGCAGTACTTC. This codes for CASSILYNEQYF.

This clonotype was detected once. The chain employs TRBV20-1 and TRBJ2-7; 8 nucleotides line up with TRBD2. This CDR3 spans 15 amino acids. The V gene's germline CDR1 is DFQATT and CDR2 SNEGSKA (reference sequence). The V segment lost 3 bases and the J segment 0 bases; nucleotides outside the gene matches: 7. The CDR3 nucleotides read TGCAGTGCTAGGGCCCCGGGGGGGAGCTCCTACGAGCAGTACTTC. Its protein is CSARAPGGSSYEQYF.

The chain has TRBV5-4 and TRBJ2-1, with D uncertain. The CDR3 spans 12 residues. V was cut by 4 bases and J by 13 bases, with 15 bases left in between. Germline assignment: CDR1 SGHNT and CDR2 YYREEE (reference sequence). The CDR3 DNA sequence: TGTGCCAGCAGCCTGGCTGTAGGCAGCCAGTTCTTC. It specifies CASSLAVGSQFF.

The chain recombines TRBV18 with TRBJ2-6; the D is unclear. Trimming removed 1 base from V and 4 bases from J, with 14 bases in between. The CDR3 loop spans 17 amino acids. Germline CDR1 reads KGHSH; CDR2 reads LQKENI. In DNA form, the CDR3 reads TGTGCCAGCTCACCACTCCTACAATCAGGAGGGGCCAACGTCCTGACTTTC. This encodes CASSPLLQSGGANVLTF.

The V call is TRBV9, the J call TRBJ2-7, with 11 bases that match TRBD2. V dropped 0 bases and J dropped 0; count of bases not matched to a gene: 2. The CDR3 covers 16 residues. Looked up from germline, CDR1 is SGDLS and CDR2 is YYNGEE. CDR3 sequence (DNA): TGTGCCAGCAGCGTAGCGGGGACTAGCGGCTCCTACGAGCAGTACTTC. Translating gives CASSVAGTSGSYEQYF.